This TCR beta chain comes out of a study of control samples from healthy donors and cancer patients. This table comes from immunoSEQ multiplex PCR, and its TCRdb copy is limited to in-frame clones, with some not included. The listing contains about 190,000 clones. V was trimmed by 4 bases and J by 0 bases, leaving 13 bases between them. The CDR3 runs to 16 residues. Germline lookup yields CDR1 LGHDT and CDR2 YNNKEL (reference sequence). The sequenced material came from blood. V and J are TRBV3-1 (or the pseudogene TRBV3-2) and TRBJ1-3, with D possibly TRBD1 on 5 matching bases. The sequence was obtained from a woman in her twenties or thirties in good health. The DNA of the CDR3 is TGTGCCAGCAGCCGCCCGGGACGGGTCTCTGGAAACACCATATATTTT. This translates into CASSRPGRVSGNTIYF.